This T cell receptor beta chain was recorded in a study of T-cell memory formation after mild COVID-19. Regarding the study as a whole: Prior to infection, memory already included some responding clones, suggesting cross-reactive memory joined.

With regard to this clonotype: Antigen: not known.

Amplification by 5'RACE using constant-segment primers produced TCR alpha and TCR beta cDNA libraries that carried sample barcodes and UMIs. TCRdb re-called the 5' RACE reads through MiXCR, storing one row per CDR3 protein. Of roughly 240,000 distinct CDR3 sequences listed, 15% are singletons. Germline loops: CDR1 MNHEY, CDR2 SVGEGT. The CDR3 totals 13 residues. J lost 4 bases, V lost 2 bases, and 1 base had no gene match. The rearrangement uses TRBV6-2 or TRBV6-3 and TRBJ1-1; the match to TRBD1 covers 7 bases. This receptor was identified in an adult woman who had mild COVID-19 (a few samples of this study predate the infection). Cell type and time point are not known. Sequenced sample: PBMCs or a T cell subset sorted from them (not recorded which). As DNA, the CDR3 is TGTGCCAGCAGTTACAACAGGGGCACTGAAGCTTTCTTT. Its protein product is CASSYNRGTEAFF.